This T cell receptor beta chain was documented in a study of early T cells in non-severe SARS-CoV-2 infection. At least ten counts were recorded for this clonotype. Using its own MiXCR run on the 5' RACE reads, TCRdb lists one record per CDR3 protein. The sample yields over 75,000 distinct CDR3 sequences, roughly 13% seen once. This receptor was taken from an adult who was a healthcare worker with PCR-confirmed SARS-CoV-2 infection or an uninfected control (not recorded which). Sequencing was done on a sample of whole blood.

CDR3 sequence (DNA): TGTGCCAGCAGCTTAATTGTGAACACTGAAGCTTTCTTT. It codes for CASSLIVNTEAFF. J is TRBJ1-1 and V is TRBV7-3, with D unclear. The CDR3 spans 13 residues. Germline V gene lookup returns CDR1 SGHTA and CDR2 FQGTGA. The germline V and J ends were trimmed by 1 base and 0 bases, with 3 bases remaining between them.